This TCR beta chain was captured in a study of glioma-infiltrating T cells. Overall study context: Dexamethasone exposure before glioma surgery was limited to six or fewer days. Findings and limits, study-wide: CDR3 overlap between tissue and blood was very small. Shared blood CDR3 signature motifs marked patients with low tissue-blood divergence.

This clonotype appeared a few times. Its antigen is undetermined. Amplification of TCR alpha and beta CDR3 regions from RNA used iRepertoire nested multiplex PCR. Input was roughly 85-450 ng of tissue mRNA or PBMC total RNA. TCRdb independently ran MiXCR on the multiplex PCR reads; one entry per CDR3 protein. The sample holds 300,000 to 450,000 distinct CDR3 sequences; roughly two fifths are singletons and the top ten take around 12%. CDR3 length equals 14 residues. The V end lost 5 bases, the J end lost 1 base, and 9 bases lay between the germline ends. Germline lookup yields CDR1 DFQATT and CDR2 SNEGSKA (reference sequence).

The source is a human donor with low-grade glioma or glioblastoma, undergoing nonglioma brain surgery, or in good health (not recorded which). The rearrangement uses TRBV20-1 and TRBJ2-6; D may match TRBD1 or TRBD2 (5 bases each). The sample taken for sequencing was glioma tissue, nonneoplastic brain tissue, or PBMCs (not recorded which). CDR3 protein: CSAPGTSGANVLTF. DNA for the CDR3: TGCAGTGCTCCGGGGACGTCTGGGGCCAACGTCCTGACTTTC.